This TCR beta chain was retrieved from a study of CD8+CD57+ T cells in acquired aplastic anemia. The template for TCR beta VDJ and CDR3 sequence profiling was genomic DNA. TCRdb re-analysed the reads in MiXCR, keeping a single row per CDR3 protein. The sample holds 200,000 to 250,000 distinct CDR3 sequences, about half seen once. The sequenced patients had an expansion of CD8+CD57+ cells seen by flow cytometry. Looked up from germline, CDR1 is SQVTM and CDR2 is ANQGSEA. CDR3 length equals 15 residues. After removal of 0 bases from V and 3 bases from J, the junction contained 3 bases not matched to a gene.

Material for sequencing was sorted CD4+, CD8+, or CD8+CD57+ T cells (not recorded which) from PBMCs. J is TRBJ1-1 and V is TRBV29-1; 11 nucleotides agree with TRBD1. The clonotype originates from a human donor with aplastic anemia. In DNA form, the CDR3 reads TGCAGCGTTGAAGATCGGGGACAGGGGGACACTGAAGCTTTCTTT. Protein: CSVEDRGQGDTEAFF. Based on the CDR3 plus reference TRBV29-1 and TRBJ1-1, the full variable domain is SAVISQKPSRDICQRGTSLTIQCQVDSQVTMMFWYRQQPGQSLTLIATANQGSEATYESGFVIDKFPISRPNLTFSTLTVSNMSPEDSSIYLCSVEDRGQGDTEAFFGQGTRLTVV.